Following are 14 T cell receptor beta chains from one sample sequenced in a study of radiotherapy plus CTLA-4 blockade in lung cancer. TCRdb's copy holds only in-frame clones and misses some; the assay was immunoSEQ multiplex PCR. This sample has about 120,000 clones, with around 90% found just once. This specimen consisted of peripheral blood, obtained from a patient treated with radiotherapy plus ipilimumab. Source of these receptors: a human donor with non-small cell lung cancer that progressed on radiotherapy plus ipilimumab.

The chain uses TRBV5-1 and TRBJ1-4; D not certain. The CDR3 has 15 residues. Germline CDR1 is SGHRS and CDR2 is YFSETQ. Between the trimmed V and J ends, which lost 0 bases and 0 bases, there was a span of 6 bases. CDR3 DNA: TGCGCCAGCAGCTTGGACGGTGCAACTAATGAAAAACTGTTTTTT. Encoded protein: CASSLDGATNEKLFF.

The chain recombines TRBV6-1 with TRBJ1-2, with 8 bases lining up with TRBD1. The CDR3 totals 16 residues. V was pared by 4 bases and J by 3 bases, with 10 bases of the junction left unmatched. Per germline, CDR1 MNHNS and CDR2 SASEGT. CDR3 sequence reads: CASSGAAGGNDYGYTF. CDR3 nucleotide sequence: TGTGCCAGCAGTGGGGCGGCAGGGGGCAACGACTATGGCTACACCTTC.

CDR3 in amino acids: CASSPRPGVNTEAFF. The CDR3, as DNA: TGTGCCAGCAGCCCCCGCCCAGGGGTGAACACTGAAGCTTTCTTT. The chain employs TRBV2 and TRBJ1-1, with D tentatively TRBD1 (6 bases). The V end was cut by 6 bases, the J end by 0 bases, with 14 bases between. Per germline, CDR1 SNHLY and CDR2 FYNNEI. The CDR3 is 15 amino acids.

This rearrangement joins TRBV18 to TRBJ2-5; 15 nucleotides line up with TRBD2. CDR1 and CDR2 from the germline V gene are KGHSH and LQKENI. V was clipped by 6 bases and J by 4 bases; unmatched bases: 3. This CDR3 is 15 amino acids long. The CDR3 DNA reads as TGTGCCAGCTCGGGACTAGCGGGAGGAGGAGAGACCCAGTACTTC. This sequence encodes CASSGLAGGGETQYF.

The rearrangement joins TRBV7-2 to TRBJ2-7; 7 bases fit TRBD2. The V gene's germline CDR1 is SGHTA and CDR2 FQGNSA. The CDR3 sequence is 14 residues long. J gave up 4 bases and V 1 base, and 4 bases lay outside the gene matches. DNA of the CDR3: TGTGCCAGCAGCTTAGGGGGACTACAGTACGAGCAGTACTTC. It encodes CASSLGGLQYEQYF.

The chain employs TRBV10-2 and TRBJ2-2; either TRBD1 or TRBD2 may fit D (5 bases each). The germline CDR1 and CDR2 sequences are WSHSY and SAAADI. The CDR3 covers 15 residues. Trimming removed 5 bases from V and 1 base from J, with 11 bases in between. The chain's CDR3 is CASSSRGRNTGELFF. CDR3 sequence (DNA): TGCGCCAGCAGTTCGAGGGGCCGGAACACCGGGGAGCTGTTTTTT.

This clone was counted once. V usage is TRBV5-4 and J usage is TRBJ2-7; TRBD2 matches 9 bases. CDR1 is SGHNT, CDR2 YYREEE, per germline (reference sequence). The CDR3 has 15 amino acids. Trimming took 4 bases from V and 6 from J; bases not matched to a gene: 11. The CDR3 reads CASSPGLAPESEQYF. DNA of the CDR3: TGTGCCAGCAGCCCCGGACTAGCGCCAGAGAGCGAGCAGTACTTC.

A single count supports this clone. CDR3 nucleotide sequence: TGTGCCAGCAGTTTCGGACTAGCGGATCCAACCGGGGAGCTGTTTTTT. Its protein product is CASSFGLADPTGELFF. The V call is TRBV27, the J call TRBJ2-2, with 10 bases aligning to TRBD2. The V gene end was trimmed by 3 bases and the J gene end by 5 bases; junction bases not matched to a gene: 6. The CDR3 is 16 amino acids. In germline, CDR1 is MNHEY, CDR2 SMNVEV (reference sequence).

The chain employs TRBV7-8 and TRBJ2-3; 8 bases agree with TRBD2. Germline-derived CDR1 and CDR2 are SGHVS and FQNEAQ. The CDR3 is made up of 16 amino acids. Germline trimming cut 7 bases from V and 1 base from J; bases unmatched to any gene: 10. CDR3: CASTDRTSRRTDTQYF. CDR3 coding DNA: TGTGCCAGCACCGACAGGACTAGCAGACGCACAGATACGCAGTATTTT. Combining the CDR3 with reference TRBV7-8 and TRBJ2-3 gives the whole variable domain GAGVSQSPRYKVAKRGQDVALRCDPISGHVSLFWYQQALGQGPEFLTYFQNEAQLDKSGLPSDRFFAERPEGSVSTLKIQRTQQEDSAVYLCASTDRTSRRTDTQYFGPGTRLTVL.

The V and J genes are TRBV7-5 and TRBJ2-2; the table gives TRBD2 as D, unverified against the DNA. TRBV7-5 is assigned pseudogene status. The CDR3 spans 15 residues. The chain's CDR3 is CARSLGCGTARELFF. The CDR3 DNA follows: TGTGCCAGAAGCTTAGGCTGTGGGACTGCTCGGGAGCTGTTTTTT.

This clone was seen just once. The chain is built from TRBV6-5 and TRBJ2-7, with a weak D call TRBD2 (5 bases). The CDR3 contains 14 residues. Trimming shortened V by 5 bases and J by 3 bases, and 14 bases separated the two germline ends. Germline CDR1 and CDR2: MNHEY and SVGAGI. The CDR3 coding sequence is TGTGCCAGCAGTCTTCAGCACGGGATCTACGAGCAGTACTTC. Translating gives CASSLQHGIYEQYF.

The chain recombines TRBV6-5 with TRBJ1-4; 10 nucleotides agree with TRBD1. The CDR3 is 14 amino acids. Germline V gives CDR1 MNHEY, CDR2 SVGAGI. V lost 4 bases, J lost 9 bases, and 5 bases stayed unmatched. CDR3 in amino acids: CASSSGQGSQKLFF. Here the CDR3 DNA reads TGTGCCAGCAGTTCGGGACAGGGGAGCCAAAAACTGTTTTTT.

As DNA, the CDR3 is TGTGCCAGCAGTGAGCGGGAGGGTGGGTTCAATGAGCAGTTCTTC. Protein: CASSEREGGFNEQFF. V and J are TRBV6-1 and TRBJ2-1, with 9 bases aligning to TRBD2. The CDR3 has 15 residues. Germline CDR1 and CDR2: MNHNS and SASEGT. The V gene end was trimmed by 3 bases and the J gene end by 6 bases; junction bases not matched to a gene: 6.

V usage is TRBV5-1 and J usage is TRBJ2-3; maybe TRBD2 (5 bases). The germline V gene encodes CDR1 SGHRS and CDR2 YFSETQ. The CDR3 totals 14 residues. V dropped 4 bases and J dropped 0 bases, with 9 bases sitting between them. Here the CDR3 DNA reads TGCGCCAGCAGCCACGACTACAGCACAGATACGCAGTATTTT. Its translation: CASSHDYSTDTQYF.